The 13 T cell receptor beta chains below come from one sample, sequenced in a study of PD-L1 blockade in urothelial cancer. Only in-frame clones appear in the TCRdb table, and some are missing; sequencing was by immunoSEQ multiplex PCR. The sample lists 45,000 to 50,000 clones; about 91% were seen once. Sequences were derived from PBMCs, sampled around atezolizumab (anti-PD-L1) treatment. These TCRs come from a man aged 80 or over with urothelial cancer.

The gene calls are TRBV5-4 and TRBJ1-2; 8 bases are a match to TRBD1. Germline trimming cut 4 bases from V and 8 bases from J; bases unmatched to any gene: 10. The CDR3 length is 14 residues. Germline-derived CDR1 and CDR2 are SGHNT and YYREEE (reference sequence). CDR3 nucleotides: TGTGCCAGCAGCCCAGGGGGCGTTAGAGGCGGCTACACCTTC. Amino acids: CASSPGGVRGGYTF.

The V and J genes are TRBV6-5 and TRBJ2-7; TRBD1 matches 10 bases. Germline loops: CDR1 MNHEY, CDR2 SVGAGI. The junction had 11 bases not matched to a gene; V was cut back by 6 bases and J by 6 bases. The CDR3 length is 15 residues. The CDR3 here is CASSRQGAFGGEQYF. The CDR3 DNA sequence: TGTGCCAGCAGCCGACAGGGGGCCTTCGGTGGCGAGCAGTACTTC.

This chain links TRBV7-2 with TRBJ2-1; 10 bases line up with TRBD2. The CDR3 runs to 14 residues. V shed 1 base, J shed 8 bases, and the junction held 2 bases outside the gene matches. Per germline, CDR1 SGHTA and CDR2 FQGNSA. The CDR3 spells CASSLGLAGDEQFF. The CDR3 region has the DNA TGTGCCAGCAGCTTAGGGCTAGCGGGAGATGAGCAGTTCTTC.

The J gene is TRBJ2-3, the V gene TRBV5-1, with TRBD2 matching 7 bases. The CDR3 length is 15 residues. Germline CDR1 SGHRS, CDR2 YFSETQ. Trimming cost V 4 bases and J 5 bases; bases outside gene matches: 10. The CDR3 coding sequence is TGCGCCAGCAGCCCGGGGGGTCCCGGGGGAGATACGCAGTATTTT. This codes for CASSPGGPGGDTQYF.

Concerning this clone: Other DNA variants within this sample encode the same CDR3. This rearrangement joins TRBV7-2 to TRBJ2-7; 10 nucleotides line up with TRBD2. The J segment lost 4 bases and the V segment lost 1 base, leaving 4 bases of the junction unmatched. This CDR3 spans 15 amino acids. The germline gives CDR1 SGHTA, CDR2 FQGNSA. The CDR3 sequence is CASSLEGSGRYEQYF. DNA for the CDR3: TGTGCCAGCAGCTTAGAGGGTAGCGGGAGGTACGAGCAGTACTTC.

The V call is TRBV27, the J call TRBJ1-1; 7 bases fit TRBD1. The V gene's germline CDR1 is MNHEY and CDR2 SMNVEV (reference sequence). The CDR3 totals 14 residues. V was pared by 2 bases and J by 7 bases, with 7 bases of the junction left unmatched. The CDR3 reads CASSLAGTDFEAFF. In DNA form, the CDR3 reads TGTGCCAGCAGTTTAGCCGGGACAGACTTTGAAGCTTTCTTT.

This rearrangement joins TRBV10-3 to TRBJ1-1; D might be TRBD1 (5 bases). The CDR3 runs to 15 residues. Germline CDR1 and CDR2: ENHRY and SYGVKD. V was pared by 6 bases and J by 0 bases, with 14 bases between. The CDR3: CAISPREGVNTEAFF. DNA for the CDR3: TGTGCCATCAGCCCTCGCGAAGGGGTGAACACTGAAGCTTTCTTT.

The CDR3 region has the DNA TGTGCCAGCATTTCCGGGACAGGGTACGGGGAGCTGTTTTTT. Protein sequence: CASISGTGYGELFF. This chain links TRBV5-6 with TRBJ2-2; 9 bases are shared with TRBD1. This CDR3 spans 14 amino acids. V trimming: 6 bases; J trimming: 7 bases; junction bases outside the gene matches: 7. Germline CDR1 and CDR2: SGHDT and YYEEEE.

The chain couples TRBV19 to TRBJ2-5; 8 nucleotides match TRBD2. Germline V gene data show CDR1 as LNHDA and CDR2 as SQIVND (reference sequence). The CDR3 totals 14 residues. V lost 5 bases and J lost 5; bases outside the gene matches: 7. Written as DNA, the CDR3 is TGTGCCAGTAGTCCCGGGAGCGGGGGTGAGACCCAGTACTTC. This encodes CASSPGSGGETQYF. The full variable domain, completed using reference TRBV19 and TRBJ2-5, is DGGITQSPKYLFRKEGQNVTLSCEQNLNHDAMYWYRQDPGQGLRLIYYSQIVNDFQKGDIAEGYSVSREKKESFPLTVTSAQKNPTAFYLCASSPGSGGETQYFGPGTRLLVL.

The chain recombines TRBV28 with TRBJ2-3; 12 bases agree with TRBD2. This CDR3 spans 15 amino acids. Germline CDR1 MDHEN, CDR2 SYDVKM. The V and J ends lost 6 bases and 6 bases, in that order; junction bases with no gene match: 7. The CDR3 spells CASSLAGGPGDTQYF. In nucleotides, the CDR3 is TGTGCCAGCAGCCTAGCGGGAGGGCCCGGCGATACGCAGTATTTT.

The CDR3 DNA sequence: TGTGCCAGCAGTGACGGGGGGCAGGGCACCGGGGAGCTGTTTTTT. As protein: CASSDGGQGTGELFF. The chain has TRBV6-1 and TRBJ2-2, with a possible D match to TRBD2 (7 bases). CDR3 length equals 15 residues. CDR1 and CDR2 from the germline V gene are MNHNS and SASEGT. V lost 3 bases and J 4 bases, leaving 12 bases between the germline ends.

The chain joins TRBV9 to TRBJ2-2, with 7 bases aligning to TRBD2. Germline CDR1 SGDLS, CDR2 YYNGEE. CDR3 length: 16 residues. The ends lost 1 base at V and 2 bases at J; junction bases unmatched: 5. The CDR3 here is CASSVRKRDNTGELFF. The CDR3 bases are TGTGCCAGCAGCGTACGGAAGCGGGACAACACCGGGGAGCTGTTTTTT.

Of note for this clone: Distinct nucleotide sequences in the sample also encode this CDR3. V gene TRBV18 combines with J gene TRBJ2-7, with 8 bases fitting TRBD1. V was clipped by 3 bases and J by 4 bases; unmatched bases: 5. The CDR3 runs 14 residues. Germline CDR1 KGHSH, CDR2 LQKENI. CDR3 sequence: CASSPETGGYEQYF. DNA of the CDR3: TGTGCCAGCTCACCCGAAACAGGGGGGTACGAGCAGTACTTC.